These 31 T cell receptor beta chains came from one sample sequenced in a study of shared clonotypes between healthy human individuals. The assay was immunoSEQ multiplex PCR, and TCRdb's table has in-frame clones only and misses some. The sample has 2 million to 2.5 million clones; about 94% are singletons. The material sequenced was naive CD4+ T cells sorted from blood. As for subset: CD45RA+ positively selected. These TCRs come from a man between 18 and 29 years old in good health.

The rearrangement uses TRBV5-1 and TRBJ2-5; D is possibly TRBD2 (5 bases). V lost 1 base, J lost 1 base, and 8 bases lay in between. This CDR3 is built from 14 residues. Germline assignment: CDR1 SGHRS and CDR2 YFSETQ. This chain's CDR3 is CASSLMGVQETQYF. CDR3 DNA sequence: TGCGCCAGCAGCTTGATGGGAGTCCAAGAGACCCAGTACTTC.

The J gene is TRBJ2-3, the V gene TRBV10-3; D not resolved. The CDR3 spans 16 residues. Trimming pared 0 bases from V and 0 bases from J, leaving 10 bases between. Looked up from germline, CDR1 is ENHRY and CDR2 is SYGVKD. CDR3 residues: CAISESPVLSTDTQYF. The CDR3 nucleotides read TGTGCCATCAGTGAGTCGCCAGTTTTAAGCACAGATACGCAGTATTTT.

The V gene is TRBV5-1, the J gene TRBJ2-3, with 10 nucleotides matching TRBD2. CDR3 length equals 15 residues. Germline CDR1 SGHRS, CDR2 YFSETQ. V was clipped by 5 bases and J by 3 bases; unmatched bases: 6. The CDR3 is CASRLLAGDTDTQYF. Written as DNA, the CDR3 is TGCGCCAGCAGACTTCTAGCGGGAGATACAGATACGCAGTATTTT.

With regard to this clone: Other DNA sequences in this sample translate to the same CDR3. The rearrangement joins TRBV5-1 to TRBJ2-1, with 9 bases fitting TRBD2. The CDR3 loop spans 15 amino acids. The V segment lost 0 bases and the J segment 3 bases; nucleotides outside the gene matches: 1. Germline V lookup: CDR1 SGHRS, CDR2 YFSETQ. Here the CDR3 reads CASSLAAGGYNEQFF. In DNA form, the CDR3 reads TGCGCCAGCAGCTTGGCAGCGGGGGGCTACAATGAGCAGTTCTTC.

The rearrangement links TRBV10-3 to TRBJ2-7; 9 nucleotides align to TRBD2. The ends lost 2 bases at V and 4 bases at J; junction bases unmatched: 6. Germline values: CDR1 ENHRY, CDR2 SYGVKD. The CDR3 sequence is 15 residues long. The CDR3 spells CAISEMASGAYEQYF. CDR3 DNA: TGTGCCATCAGTGAGATGGCTAGCGGGGCTTACGAGCAGTACTTC.

Written as DNA, the CDR3 is TGTGCCAGCAGCGTAGACGACAGCCCATGGTACACTGAAGCTTTCTTT. It yields the protein CASSVDDSPWYTEAFF. The rearrangement links TRBV9 to TRBJ1-1, with D maybe TRBD1 (5 bases). Trimming pared 0 bases from V and 3 bases from J, leaving 15 bases between. Germline loops: CDR1 SGDLS, CDR2 YYNGEE. The CDR3 is made up of 16 amino acids. Supplemented by reference TRBV9 and TRBJ1-1, the full variable domain reads DSGVTQTPKHLITATGQRVTLRCSPRSGDLSVYWYQQSLDQGLQFLIQYYNGEERAKGNILERFSAQQFPDLHSELNLSSLELGDSALYFCASSVDDSPWYTEAFFGQGTRLTVV.

The chain combines TRBV10-3 with TRBJ2-7; D possibly matches TRBD1 or TRBD2 (6 bases each). The V and J ends lost 2 bases and 2 bases respectively, with 19 bases between them. Germline V CDR1 and CDR2: ENHRY, SYGVKD. CDR3 length equals 17 residues. The CDR3, as DNA: TGTGCCATCAGTGAGGCGAATCCGGGCCGGGGGCCCTACGAGCAGTACTTC. Its protein is CAISEANPGRGPYEQYF.

The chain combines TRBV10-3 with TRBJ1-1; D remains ambiguous. CDR3 length: 13 amino acids. CDR1 is ENHRY and CDR2 is SYGVKD in the germline V gene. Trimming took 10 bases from V and 4 from J, leaving 16 bases between them. CDR3 DNA: TGTGCCACTTCCCCCTCAGAGGGCACTGAAGCTTTCTTT. It is translated as CATSPSEGTEAFF.

V usage is TRBV15 and J usage is TRBJ1-5; D uncertain. This CDR3 contains 13 residues. Germline CDR1 and CDR2: LNHNV and YYDKDF (reference sequence). Trimming took off 9 bases at V and 6 bases at J, with 15 bases between the two ends. Here the CDR3 reads CATREAVGQPQHF. For the CDR3, the DNA is TGTGCCACGAGGGAGGCCGTCGGTCAGCCCCAGCATTTT.

The V call is TRBV2, the J call TRBJ2-7; 10 bases map to TRBD2. Unmatched junction bases numbered 12, after V lost 2 bases and J lost 5 bases. Germline CDR1 SNHLY, CDR2 FYNNEI. The CDR3 sequence is 17 residues long. CDR3 DNA sequence: TGTGCCAGCAGTGAACGCCCTAGCGGGAGAGCAAAGAACGAGCAGTACTTC. Protein sequence: CASSERPSGRAKNEQYF.

The chain employs TRBV28 and TRBJ1-2, with 11 nucleotides matching TRBD1. V dropped 6 bases and J dropped 7; count of bases not matched to a gene: 7. The CDR3 spans 14 residues. Germline V gene data show CDR1 as MDHEN and CDR2 as SYDVKM. The CDR3 sequence is CASSLGGQGAGYTF. The DNA for the CDR3 is TGTGCCAGCAGCCTCGGTGGACAGGGGGCTGGCTACACCTTC.

The rearrangement links TRBV30 to TRBJ2-3; the D gene is possibly TRBD1 (6 bases). The length of the CDR3 is 11 residues. V lost 4 bases and J 6 bases, leaving 8 bases between the germline ends. Germline-derived CDR1 and CDR2 are GTSNPN and SVGIG (reference sequence). DNA for the CDR3: TGTGCCTGGAAGGGGGTTGATACGCAGTATTTT. It specifies CAWKGVDTQYF.

V gene TRBV4-1 combines with J gene TRBJ1-4; no definite D call. The length of the CDR3 is 18 residues. Germline values: CDR1 MGHRA, CDR2 YSYEKL. Trimming took 4 bases from V and 0 from J, leaving 18 bases between them. The CDR3 reads CASSPLPLGITTNEKLFF. The CDR3 DNA is TGCGCCAGCAGCCCCCTTCCCCTAGGGATTACAACTAATGAAAAACTGTTTTTT.

The rearrangement links TRBV28 to TRBJ2-5, with TRBD1 as a possible D gene (5 bases). V was cut by 4 bases and J by 0 bases, with 15 bases left in between. Germline V gene lookup returns CDR1 MDHEN and CDR2 SYDVKM. This CDR3 has 16 amino acids. DNA for the CDR3: TGTGCCAGCAGTTGGGGATTGACAGTGTACCAAGAGACCCAGTACTTC. Translating gives CASSWGLTVYQETQYF.

As DNA, the CDR3 is TGCAGCGCAAGGACAGGGACCGCCTACGAGCAGTACTTC. Translation gives CSARTGTAYEQYF. The V gene is TRBV29-1, the J gene TRBJ2-7, with 8 bases fitting TRBD1. Germline lookup yields CDR1 SQVTM and CDR2 ANQGSEA. This CDR3 spans 13 amino acids. After removal of 7 bases from V and 2 bases from J, the junction contained 7 bases not matched to a gene.

J is TRBJ2-7 and V is TRBV10-3; 8 bases are a match to TRBD1. CDR1 is ENHRY, CDR2 SYGVKD, per germline. This CDR3 spans 14 amino acids. With V trimmed by 5 bases and J by 2 bases, 5 bases remained unmatched. The CDR3 spells CAISWDRTTYEQYF. The CDR3 region has the DNA TGTGCCATCAGTTGGGACAGGACGACCTACGAGCAGTACTTC.

The chain uses TRBV10-3 and TRBJ1-3; D gene uncertain. The CDR3 is made up of 14 amino acids. V was trimmed by 3 bases and J by 0 bases, leaving 6 bases between them. CDR1 ENHRY and CDR2 SYGVKD come from the germline V gene. CDR3 in amino acids: CAISDSSSGNTIYF. The CDR3 DNA sequence: TGTGCCATCAGTGACAGTAGCTCTGGAAACACCATATATTTT.

Here the CDR3 DNA reads TGCGCCAGCAGCCAAGTCCAGGGAGAGCAGTTCTTC. Protein: CASSQVQGEQFF. The rearrangement links TRBV4-1 to TRBJ2-1, with D possibly matching TRBD1 (5 bases). The CDR3 is made up of 12 amino acids. The V gene's germline CDR1 is MGHRA and CDR2 YSYEKL. V lost 1 base, J lost 10 bases, and 8 bases lay in between.

The chain is built from TRBV28 and TRBJ1-1, with 9 positions matching TRBD1. V lost 2 bases, J lost 10 bases, and 8 bases stayed unmatched. Germline values: CDR1 MDHEN, CDR2 SYDVKM. The CDR3 has 14 amino acids. Written as DNA, the CDR3 is TGTGCCAGCAGTTTACCGGGACAGGGAGGAGGAGCTTTCTTT. Its protein is CASSLPGQGGGAFF. The full variable domain, completed using reference TRBV28 and TRBJ1-1, is DVKVTQSSRYLVKRTGEKVFLECVQDMDHENMFWYRQDPGLGLRLIYFSYDVKMKEKGDIPEGYSVSREKKERFSLILESASTNQTSMYLCASSLPGQGGGAFFGQGTRLTVV.

This chain uses TRBV27 with TRBJ1-4, with D uncertain. Germline CDR1 and CDR2: MNHEY and SMNVEV (reference sequence). The CDR3 is 13 residues long. Trimming shortened V by 3 bases and J by 6 bases, and 8 bases separated the two germline ends. CDR3 sequence (DNA): TGTGCCAGCAGTTTTGGAGGGTATGAAAAACTGTTTTTT. Amino acid sequence: CASSFGGYEKLFF.

This chain joins TRBV19 and TRBJ1-5; no firm D call. The germline CDR1 and CDR2 sequences are LNHDA and SQIVND (reference sequence). V was trimmed by 7 bases and J by 2 bases, leaving 12 bases between them. The length of the CDR3 is 14 residues. The CDR3 spells CASTSRAGNQPQHF. As DNA, the CDR3 is TGTGCCAGTACCTCTAGGGCAGGCAATCAGCCCCAGCATTTT.

This sequence joins TRBV7-2 and TRBJ1-1; 7 positions agree with TRBD1. The CDR3 is 15 residues long. Germline V gene data show CDR1 as SGHTA and CDR2 as FQGNSA. Losses at the gene ends were 1 base for V and 1 base for J; bases not matched to a gene: 3. CDR3 protein: CASSLDRGANTEAFF. In DNA form, the CDR3 reads TGTGCCAGCAGCTTAGACAGGGGAGCGAACACTGAAGCTTTCTTT.

This chain uses TRBV10-2 with TRBJ2-7, with a weak D call TRBD2 (6 bases). Germline assignment: CDR1 WSHSY and CDR2 SAAADI. The CDR3 runs to 16 residues. Trimming took 2 bases from V and 2 from J, leaving 16 bases between them. CDR3 residues: CASSEVGAGWAYEQYF. In DNA form, the CDR3 reads TGCGCCAGCAGTGAGGTCGGGGCGGGATGGGCCTACGAGCAGTACTTC.

The DNA of the CDR3 is TGTGCCAGCAGCTTAGATCTGAAGCTGATCAGGGGCGAGCAGTACTTC. Protein sequence: CASSLDLKLIRGEQYF. The rearrangement uses TRBV11-2 and TRBJ2-7, with D tentatively TRBD1 (6 bases). The CDR3 runs to 16 residues. Germline V lookup: CDR1 SGHAT, CDR2 FQNNGV. With 0 bases removed from V and 6 bases from J, the gap between germline ends came to 18 bases.

The V and J genes are TRBV5-4 and TRBJ1-2; D is possibly TRBD1 (5 bases). The CDR3 is made up of 15 amino acids. The germline V gene encodes CDR1 SGHNT and CDR2 YYREEE (reference sequence). V was shortened by 1 base and J by 5 bases, with 15 bases between the two germline ends. In DNA form, the CDR3 reads TGTGCCAGCAGCTTGACGCCGCAAGGGGAGTATGGCTACACCTTC. Translating gives CASSLTPQGEYGYTF.

V usage is TRBV19 and J usage is TRBJ2-1; D unresolved. Looked up from germline, CDR1 is LNHDA and CDR2 is SQIVND (reference sequence). Between the trimmed V and J ends, which lost 11 bases and 8 bases, there was a span of 16 bases. The CDR3 sequence is 12 residues long. CDR3 protein: CAVPPVGYEQFF. The CDR3 bases are TGTGCCGTACCCCCGGTCGGTTATGAGCAGTTCTTC.

V usage is TRBV27 and J usage is TRBJ2-7; D is undetermined. V lost 6 bases to trimming and J lost 2 bases, with 14 bases between them. The CDR3 is 14 amino acids. Germline lookup yields CDR1 MNHEY and CDR2 SMNVEV (reference sequence). CDR3 sequence reads: CASRFRTDAYEQYF. In DNA form, the CDR3 reads TGTGCCAGCAGATTTAGGACCGATGCCTACGAGCAGTACTTC.

The J gene is TRBJ1-1, the V gene TRBV6-5; 12 bases map to TRBD1. This CDR3 region has 12 residues. Unmatched junction bases numbered 3, after V lost 6 bases and J lost 10 bases. CDR1 is MNHEY and CDR2 is SVGAGI in the germline V gene. The CDR3 loop reads CASSGTGGLAFF. The CDR3 bases are TGTGCCAGCAGCGGGACAGGGGGCCTAGCTTTCTTT.

This chain joins TRBV10-1 and TRBJ2-5; 9 bases match TRBD1. V lost 3 bases, J lost 2 bases, and 10 bases stayed unmatched. Germline loops: CDR1 WNHNN, CDR2 SYGVQD (reference sequence). The CDR3 has 17 residues. CDR3 nucleotide sequence: TGCGCCAGCAGTGATGGTGGGACAGGGCAAACTCAAGAGACCCAGTACTTC. It codes for CASSDGGTGQTQETQYF.

For this clone: Other DNA sequences from this sample encode an identical CDR3 as well. The chain employs TRBV2 and TRBJ1-1; D is ambiguous. Trimming removed 5 bases at V and 2 bases at J, with 9 bases between. CDR1 is SNHLY, CDR2 FYNNEI, per germline. This CDR3 contains 13 residues. In nucleotides, the CDR3 is TGTGCCAGCAGTTTGACACCCAACACTGAAGCTTTCTTT. Translated, it gives CASSLTPNTEAFF.

The chain combines TRBV18 with TRBJ2-3; D is possibly TRBD1 (6 bases). This CDR3 has 15 residues. The germline V gene encodes CDR1 KGHSH and CDR2 LQKENI. Trimming stripped 5 bases from V and 1 base from J, with 13 bases between. The CDR3 spells CASSSGQLGTDTQYF. DNA for the CDR3: TGTGCCAGCTCATCAGGACAGCTAGGCACAGATACGCAGTATTTT.